This TCR beta chain was profiled in a study of type 1 regulatory T cells. Overall study: An in vitro protocol generated T-allo10, a Tr1-enriched, alloantigen-specific CD4 T cell product. Findings and caveats of the study: Type 1 regulatory T cells had a more restricted TCR repertoire than non-type 1 regulatory T cells.

In regard to this clonotype: Antigen specificity is unknown.

V was trimmed by 5 bases and J by 7 bases, leaving 21 bases between them. CDR1 and CDR2 (germline): KGHSH, LQKENI. The CDR3 contains 16 residues. Each CDR3 protein gets one entry after TCRdb re-called the reads with MiXCR. The repertoire consists of about 71,000 distinct CDR3 sequences, with around 20% occurring once and the leading ten covering 8.3%. The TCR was taken from a human donor in good health. The chain joins TRBV18 to TRBJ2-1; D is possibly TRBD2 (5 bases). Sequencing was done on a sample of cultured type 1 regulatory T (Tr1) cells, either the whole culture or a sorted fraction (not recorded which). CDR3 DNA: TGTGCCAGCTCAGGAGGACTCTCAATTTTAGGGAATGAGCAGTTCTTC. This codes for CASSGGLSILGNEQFF.